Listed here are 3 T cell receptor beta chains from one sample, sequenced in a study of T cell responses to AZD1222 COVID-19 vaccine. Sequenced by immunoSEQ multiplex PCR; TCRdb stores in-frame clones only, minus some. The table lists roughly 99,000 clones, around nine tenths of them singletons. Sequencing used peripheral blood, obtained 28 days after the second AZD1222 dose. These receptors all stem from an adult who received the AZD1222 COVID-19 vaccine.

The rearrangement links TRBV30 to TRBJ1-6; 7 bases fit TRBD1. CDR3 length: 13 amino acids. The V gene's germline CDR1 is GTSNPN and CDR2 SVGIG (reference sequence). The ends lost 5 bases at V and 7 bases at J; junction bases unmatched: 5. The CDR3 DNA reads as TGTGCCTGGGGGACAGCAAAGAATTCACCCCTCCACTTT. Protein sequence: CAWGTAKNSPLHF.

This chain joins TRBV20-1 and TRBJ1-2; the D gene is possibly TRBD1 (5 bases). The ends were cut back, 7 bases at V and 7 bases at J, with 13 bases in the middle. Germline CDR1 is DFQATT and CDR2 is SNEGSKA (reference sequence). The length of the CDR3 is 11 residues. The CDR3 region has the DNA TGCAGTGAGGCAGGGTCGGGTGGCTACACCTTC. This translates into CSEAGSGGYTF.

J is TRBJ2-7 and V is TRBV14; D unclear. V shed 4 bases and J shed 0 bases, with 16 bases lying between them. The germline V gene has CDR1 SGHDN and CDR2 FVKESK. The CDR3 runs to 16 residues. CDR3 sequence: CASSRSIMHSSYEQYF. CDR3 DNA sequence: TGTGCCAGCAGCCGCAGCATCATGCACAGCTCCTACGAGCAGTACTTC. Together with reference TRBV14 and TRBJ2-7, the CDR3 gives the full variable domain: EAGVTQFPSHSVIEKGQTVTLRCDPISGHDNLYWYRRVMGKEIKFLLHFVKESKQDESGMPNNRFLAERTGGTYSTLKVQPAELEDSGVYFCASSRSIMHSSYEQYFGPGTRLTVT.